These 22 T cell receptor beta chains were sequenced from one sample in a study of shared clonotypes between healthy human individuals. TCRdb's copy holds only in-frame clones and misses some; the assay was immunoSEQ multiplex PCR. The data contain hundreds of thousands of clones, roughly 73% of them seen just once; the ten biggest clones take up 1.5% to 2%. The sequenced material came from memory CD4+ T cells sorted from blood. The sample's subset: CD45RA-negative fraction. The source is a young woman in good health.

For the CDR3, the DNA is TGTGCCAGCAGTGGGGACAGAGCCCATCAGCCCCAGCATTTT. Translation: CASSGDRAHQPQHF. V and J are TRBV6-5 and TRBJ1-5; 7 nucleotides align to TRBD1. Looked up from germline, CDR1 is MNHEY and CDR2 is SVGAGI. The CDR3 loop spans 14 amino acids. J lost 5 bases, V lost 5 bases, and 6 bases had no gene match.

The rearrangement links TRBV6-1 to TRBJ1-3; D is ambiguous. Trimming removed 2 bases at V and 4 bases at J, with 6 bases between. Germline CDR1 and CDR2: MNHNS and SASEGT. CDR3 length equals 13 residues. CDR3 bases: TGTGCCAGCAGTGAATTGAGGGGAAACACCATATATTTT. This gives the protein CASSELRGNTIYF.

A few counts support this clone. The chain joins TRBV25-1 to TRBJ2-7; D might be TRBD1 (5 bases). Trimming took 3 bases from V and 6 from J, leaving 12 bases between them. CDR1 is MGHDK and CDR2 is SYGVNS in the germline V gene. There are 13 residues in the CDR3. In nucleotides, the CDR3 is TGTGCCAGCAGTGACCGACAGACCTCCGAGCAGTACTTC. Protein product: CASSDRQTSEQYF.

V gene TRBV20-1 combines with J gene TRBJ1-1; D is unresolved. Trimming pared 4 bases from V and 13 bases from J, leaving 13 bases between. Germline V gene data show CDR1 as DFQATT and CDR2 as SNEGSKA (reference sequence). The CDR3 runs to 10 residues. The CDR3 spells CSATSLKHFF. The CDR3 DNA reads as TGCAGTGCTACCTCATTGAAGCATTTCTTT.

The chain uses TRBV7-8 and TRBJ1-4, with D possibly being TRBD1 (5 bases). The V gene's germline CDR1 is SGHVS and CDR2 FQNEAQ. The V end was cut by 5 bases, the J end by 5 bases, with 18 bases between. This CDR3 has 16 amino acids. DNA of the CDR3: TGTGCCAGCAGCGCCGTCTGGCAGGGCGGGAATGAAAAACTGTTTTTT. Translating gives CASSAVWQGGNEKLFF.

This chain joins TRBV5-4 and TRBJ2-1; 8 bases line up with TRBD2. The CDR3 spans 14 residues. V shed 3 bases and J 9 bases; nucleotides not matched to a gene: 8. Per germline, CDR1 SGHNT and CDR2 YYREEE (reference sequence). The chain's CDR3 is CASSSGLVQGEQFF. The CDR3 nucleotides are TGTGCCAGCAGCTCGGGACTAGTGCAGGGTGAGCAGTTCTTC.

The chain uses TRBV10-3 and TRBJ1-5; the match to TRBD1 covers 8 bases. Germline CDR1 is ENHRY and CDR2 is SYGVKD. Trimming at V came to 3 bases and at J to 5 bases, leaving 3 bases not matched to a gene. The CDR3 length is 14 residues. The CDR3 reads CAISEDRGDQPQHF. CDR3 nucleotides: TGTGCCATCAGTGAAGACAGGGGAGATCAGCCCCAGCATTTT.

The CDR3 reads CASSPLDTYTGELFF. The DNA of the CDR3 is TGTGCCAGCAGCCCACTTGATACCTACACCGGGGAGCTGTTTTTT. The chain recombines TRBV7-8 with TRBJ2-2; D gene ambiguous. The germline V gene has CDR1 SGHVS and CDR2 FQNEAQ. The V end was cut by 5 bases, the J end by 3 bases, with 13 bases between. The CDR3 loop spans 15 amino acids.

This clone was seen a few times. The chain has TRBV6-5 and TRBJ1-6; D might be TRBD1 (6 bases). Germline CDR1 MNHEY, CDR2 SVGAGI. The CDR3 runs to 15 residues. Trimming took 0 bases from V and 7 from J, leaving 10 bases between them. The CDR3: CASSYSGGRNSPLHF. The DNA for the CDR3 is TGTGCCAGCAGTTACTCGGGGGGCCGGAATTCACCCCTCCACTTT.

Details on this clone: Within the sample, other DNA sequences also encode this same CDR3. The J gene is TRBJ2-2, the V gene TRBV5-1; a possible D gene is TRBD1 (5 bases). The CDR3 has 14 residues. In germline, CDR1 is SGHRS, CDR2 YFSETQ. The V end lost 4 bases, the J end lost 1 base, and 8 bases lay between the germline ends. The CDR3 bases are TGCGCCAGCAGCCTGGGGCAGAACACCGGGGAGCTGTTTTTT. Translated, it gives CASSLGQNTGELFF.

This clone came up many times. The V gene is TRBV6-4, the J gene TRBJ2-3; TRBD2 matches 7 bases. Germline CDR1 is MRHNA and CDR2 is SNTAGT. This CDR3 contains 14 residues. The ends lost 8 bases at V and 1 base at J; junction bases unmatched: 6. The CDR3 DNA reads TGTGCCAGCGCAGCGGGATCCGGCACAGATACGCAGTATTTT. Translated: CASAAGSGTDTQYF.

This chain links TRBV27 with TRBJ2-2, with 8 bases aligning to TRBD1. CDR1 MNHEY and CDR2 SMNVEV come from the germline V gene (reference sequence). Trimming took 5 bases from V and 7 from J; bases not matched to a gene: 9. This CDR3 has 15 residues. In DNA form, the CDR3 reads TGTGCCAGCAGTCTGCCCCAGGGGGCCGGCGGGGAGCTGTTTTTT. Amino acid sequence: CASSLPQGAGGELFF.

As regards this clone: Other DNA sequences in the same sample also yield this CDR3. The rearrangement links TRBV25-1 to TRBJ2-5; D is possibly TRBD1 (5 bases). Germline CDR1 MGHDK, CDR2 SYGVNS. V was trimmed by 1 base and J by 4 bases, leaving 13 bases between them. The CDR3 has 15 residues. CDR3 sequence (DNA): TGTGCCAGCAGTGAATCTCGCGGTAGGGGAGAGACCCAGTACTTC. This sequence encodes CASSESRGRGETQYF.

The chain combines TRBV19 with TRBJ2-2, with 9 bases lining up with TRBD2. The CDR3 runs 15 residues. Germline V gene data show CDR1 as LNHDA and CDR2 as SQIVND (reference sequence). V shed 6 bases, J shed 3 bases, and the junction held 5 bases outside the gene matches. The CDR3: CASSTTSGHTGELFF. The DNA of the CDR3 is TGTGCCAGTAGCACGACTAGCGGACACACCGGGGAGCTGTTTTTT.

The genes are TRBV29-1 and TRBJ2-2; 14 bases align to TRBD2. This CDR3 has 15 amino acids. V lost 4 bases and J lost 8; bases outside the gene matches: 6. Germline V gives CDR1 SQVTM, CDR2 ANQGSEA. This CDR3 is CSVGSGTSGSGELFF. The CDR3 DNA reads TGCAGCGTTGGATCCGGGACTAGCGGGAGTGGGGAGCTGTTTTTT.

This clone occurred a few times. The chain carries TRBV7-9 and TRBJ1-3; D not certain. V was clipped by 0 bases and J by 7 bases, with 7 bases between them. The V gene's germline CDR1 is SEHNR and CDR2 FQNEAQ (reference sequence). The CDR3 contains 13 residues. The DNA of the CDR3 is TGTGCCAGCAGCTTAGCAGGGCCCAACACCATATATTTT. Its translation: CASSLAGPNTIYF.

This chain connects TRBV6-5 to TRBJ2-7, with 12 nucleotides matching TRBD1. This CDR3 comprises 15 residues. J was trimmed by 9 bases and V by 4 bases; bases with no gene match: 10. CDR1 is MNHEY, CDR2 SVGAGI, per germline. The CDR3 is CASSSQWGQGAVQYF. The CDR3 bases are TGTGCCAGCAGTTCCCAATGGGGACAGGGGGCTGTGCAGTACTTC.

This clone was recorded a few times. The rearrangement uses TRBV2 and TRBJ2-1; the match to TRBD2 covers 8 bases. In germline, CDR1 is SNHLY, CDR2 FYNNEI. The CDR3 is made up of 15 amino acids. With V trimmed by 2 bases and J by 10 bases, 10 bases remained unmatched. The CDR3: CASSEPGLVEEEQFF. In nucleotides, the CDR3 is TGTGCCAGCAGTGAACCGGGACTAGTAGAGGAGGAGCAGTTCTTC.

The rearrangement uses TRBV5-1 and TRBJ2-7; 7 positions match TRBD1. Germline V gene data show CDR1 as SGHRS and CDR2 as YFSETQ. The junction had 2 bases not matched to a gene; V was cut back by 5 bases and J by 3 bases. The CDR3 has 12 amino acids. This CDR3 reads CASSYRGYEQYF. The CDR3 coding sequence is TGCGCCAGCAGTTACAGGGGCTACGAGCAGTACTTC.

CDR3 in amino acids: CASSRLDSHEQYF. DNA for the CDR3: TGTGCCAGCAGCCGTCTAGATTCCCACGAGCAGTACTTC. The rearrangement joins TRBV5-6 to TRBJ2-7; D not certain. The V gene's germline CDR1 is SGHDT and CDR2 YYEEEE. The V end lost 4 bases, the J end lost 5 bases, and 13 bases lay between the germline ends. The CDR3 sequence is 13 residues long. The variable domain in full, with the rest retrieved from reference TRBV5-6 and TRBJ2-7, is DAGVTQSPTHLIKTRGQQVTLRCSPKSGHDTVSWYQQALGQGPQFIFQYYEEEERQRGNFPDRFSGHQFPNYSSELNVNALLLGDSALYLCASSRLDSHEQYFGPGTRLTVT.

The chain uses TRBV9 and TRBJ1-2; D gene uncertain. This CDR3 comprises 14 residues. The germline V gene encodes CDR1 SGDLS and CDR2 YYNGEE. V lost 4 bases to trimming and J lost 2 bases, with 12 bases between them. The chain's CDR3 is CASSPQTGNYGYTF. Here the CDR3 DNA reads TGTGCCAGCAGCCCCCAGACGGGCAACTATGGCTACACCTTC.

The chain carries TRBV6-5 and TRBJ1-5; D remains ambiguous. V was cut by 5 bases and J by 7 bases, with 15 bases left in between. The CDR3 has 14 amino acids. Looked up from germline, CDR1 is MNHEY and CDR2 is SVGAGI. The CDR3 region has the DNA TGTGCCAGCAGTACCGGGAGGCTCGGGCAGCCCCAGCATTTT. The encoded protein is CASSTGRLGQPQHF.